One and the same sample provided the 8 T cell receptor beta chains below, sequenced in a study of blood T cell repertoires in COVID-19. Sequencing was performed with immunoSEQ multiplex PCR; in TCRdb, only in-frame clones are kept and a portion is missing. This sample has 70,000 to 100,000 clones, with more than 70% found just once. Sequenced material: peripheral blood. These receptors were taken from a man aged 50 to 59 with COVID-19, enrolled during active disease.

The chain links TRBV6-5 to TRBJ1-2; D is possibly TRBD1 (6 bases). The CDR3 runs to 13 residues. The V gene's germline CDR1 is MNHEY and CDR2 SVGAGI. Trimming shortened V by 6 bases and J by 4 bases, and 12 bases separated the two germline ends. The CDR3 here is CASRYGTTYGYTF. The CDR3, as DNA: TGTGCCAGCAGATATGGGACAACCTATGGCTACACCTTC.

This clone has a handful of counts. The chain couples TRBV19 to TRBJ1-6, with TRBD1 matching 7 bases. Germline CDR1 LNHDA, CDR2 SQIVND (reference sequence). The J segment lost 5 bases and the V segment lost 7 bases, leaving 5 bases of the junction unmatched. This CDR3 contains 14 residues. The CDR3 nucleotides read TGTGCCAGTAACGAACAGGGGAATAATTCACCCCTCCACTTT. Its protein is CASNEQGNNSPLHF.

V and J are TRBV28 and TRBJ2-1; tentative D call: TRBD1 (5 bases). Germline V lookup: CDR1 MDHEN, CDR2 SYDVKM. The CDR3 has 16 residues. V shed 5 bases and J shed 0 bases, with 14 bases lying between them. The CDR3 sequence is CASSATGRSSYNEQFF. CDR3 nucleotides: TGTGCCAGCAGTGCAACAGGCCGAAGCTCCTACAATGAGCAGTTCTTC.

This chain uses TRBV7-9 with TRBJ1-2, with 7 bases fitting TRBD1. The CDR3 extends over 13 amino acids. Germline trimming cut 5 bases from V and 8 bases from J; bases unmatched to any gene: 8. Germline V gene sequence: CDR1 SEHNR, CDR2 FQNEAQ (reference sequence). The CDR3 DNA reads as TGTGCCAGCAGCCCAGCAAACAGGGGAGGCTACACCTTC. Translating gives CASSPANRGGYTF.

The rearrangement uses TRBV28 and TRBJ2-1, with D maybe TRBD2 (7 bases). The CDR3 loop spans 15 amino acids. The germline gives CDR1 MDHEN, CDR2 SYDVKM. V lost 2 bases and J 6 bases, leaving 14 bases between the germline ends. In DNA, the CDR3 is TGTGCCAGCAGTTTAATCCTGGGGGGGGCCAATGAGCAGTTCTTC. Translation: CASSLILGGANEQFF.

The chain recombines TRBV11-3 with TRBJ2-3; possibly TRBD1 for D (6 bases). The V gene's germline CDR1 is SGHNT and CDR2 YENEEA. CDR3 length equals 13 residues. The V gene lost 6 bases and the J gene lost 1 base, with 8 bases spanning the gap. DNA of the CDR3: TGTGCCAGCAGAGGGGGATGCACAGATACGCAGTATTTT. Protein: CASRGGCTDTQYF.

This clone was seen a few times. The chain links TRBV4-1 to TRBJ1-6; D unresolved. The CDR3 runs to 15 residues. V lost 0 bases and J 8 bases, leaving 11 bases between the germline ends. From germline, CDR1 is MGHRA and CDR2 YSYEKL. As DNA, the CDR3 is TGCGCCAGCAGCCAAGACGCGGGTCTTTATTCACCCCTCCACTTT. Translating it yields CASSQDAGLYSPLHF.

The chain combines TRBV6-4 with TRBJ2-5, with D maybe TRBD2 (7 bases). V was cut by 7 bases and J by 4 bases, with 25 bases left in between. This CDR3 spans 17 amino acids. Germline V gene data show CDR1 as MRHNA and CDR2 as SNTAGT. The CDR3, as DNA: TGTGCCAGCAAAAGGGGGTTTGTACAGGGCGGGAGAGAGACCCAGTACTTC. It codes for CASKRGFVQGGRETQYF.